One and the same sample provided the 17 T cell receptor beta chains below, sequenced in a study of early T cells in non-severe SARS-CoV-2 infection. A single record per CDR3 protein comes from TCRdb applying MiXCR to the 5' RACE reads. The sample has around 31,000 distinct CDR3 sequences, approximately 5.3% seen once; the top ten hold 6% to 7.5%. The sample consisted of whole blood. Receptors originate from an adult who was a healthcare worker with PCR-confirmed SARS-CoV-2 infection or an uninfected control (not recorded which).

This chain uses TRBV20-1 with TRBJ1-1; D not resolved. The CDR3 length is 16 residues. Per germline, CDR1 DFQATT and CDR2 SNEGSKA (reference sequence). V lost 0 bases and J lost 4, with 18 bases in between. In nucleotides, the CDR3 is TGCAGTGCTAGAGATCGGTTCGGGCAGCAGAGCACTGAAGCTTTCTTT. Translated: CSARDRFGQQSTEAFF.

This clonotype was counted only a few times. The V and J genes are TRBV9 and TRBJ2-1, with TRBD1 identical over 9 bases. Per the germline V gene, CDR1 is SGDLS and CDR2 is YYNGEE. The CDR3 loop spans 16 amino acids. With 0 bases clipped from V and 8 bases from J, the junction kept 9 bases outside the gene matches. The CDR3 here is CASSVAPGQGRDEQFF. CDR3 coding DNA: TGTGCCAGCAGCGTAGCCCCCGGACAGGGGAGAGATGAGCAGTTCTTC.

This clonotype was counted between two and nine times. The chain links TRBV20-1 to TRBJ1-4, with a tentative D call TRBD1 (6 bases). The germline V gene has CDR1 DFQATT and CDR2 SNEGSKA (reference sequence). CDR3 length: 13 residues. Trimming cost V 4 bases and J 7 bases, with 13 bases left between them. Here the CDR3 DNA reads TGCAGTGCTACACAGGGTGGAAGTGAAAAACTGTTTTTT. This encodes CSATQGGSEKLFF.

This chain joins TRBV12-3 or TRBV12-4 and TRBJ2-3; D may match TRBD1 or TRBD2 (5 bases each). The length of the CDR3 is 13 residues. Trimming removed 10 bases at V and 8 bases at J, with 19 bases between. The CDR3 region is CAINGRGRVTQYF. The CDR3 DNA sequence: TGTGCCATCAATGGACGGGGACGGGTTACGCAGTATTTT.

This clonotype was observed a handful of times. The chain links TRBV7-2 to TRBJ2-3; TRBD2 matches at 7 bases. The V segment lost 5 bases and the J segment 0 bases; nucleotides outside the gene matches: 11. This CDR3 has 17 residues. Germline V lookup: CDR1 SGHTA, CDR2 FQGNSA. In DNA, the CDR3 is TGTGCCAGCAGCCCGAGGCGGACTAGTGGAAGCACAGATACGCAGTATTTT. The encoded protein is CASSPRRTSGSTDTQYF.

V is TRBV5-4 and J is TRBJ1-2; 8 nucleotides match TRBD1. Germline assignment: CDR1 SGHNT and CDR2 YYREEE (reference sequence). After removal of 4 bases from V and 1 base from J, the junction contained 6 bases not matched to a gene. The CDR3 totals 15 residues. The CDR3: CASSLTGVLNYGYTF. The CDR3, as DNA: TGTGCCAGCAGCCTGACAGGGGTCCTTAACTATGGCTACACCTTC. Filled out from reference TRBV5-4 and TRBJ1-2, the complete variable domain reads ETGVTQSPTHLIKTRGQQVTLRCSSQSGHNTVSWYQQALGQGPQFIFQYYREEENGRGNFPPRFSGLQFPNYSSELNVNALELDDSALYLCASSLTGVLNYGYTFGSGTRLTVV.

This clonotype counts as medium-sized. The chain carries TRBV7-9 and TRBJ1-5; unclear D gene. Germline V gene sequence: CDR1 SEHNR, CDR2 FQNEAQ (reference sequence). Trimming stripped 5 bases from V and 6 bases from J, with 11 bases between. CDR3 length equals 13 residues. As DNA, the CDR3 is TGTGCCAGCAGCCCCTCCCCGGGTCAGCCCCAGCATTTT. Translating it yields CASSPSPGQPQHF.

This clonotype was detected only a few times. The chain recombines TRBV2 with TRBJ1-6, with TRBD1 matching over 8 bases. From germline, CDR1 is SNHLY and CDR2 FYNNEI. V was clipped by 4 bases and J by 5 bases; unmatched bases: 4. The length of the CDR3 is 15 residues. Here the CDR3 reads CASSVRQGNNSPLHF. DNA of the CDR3: TGTGCCAGCAGTGTTCGACAGGGGAATAATTCACCCCTCCACTTT.

CDR3 sequence (DNA): TGTGCCAGCAGCTTTGGACAGCTTAGCTCTGGAAACACCATATATTTT. It codes for CASSFGQLSSGNTIYF. The chain employs TRBV5-5 and TRBJ1-3; maybe TRBD1 (6 bases). Looked up from germline, CDR1 is SGHKS and CDR2 is YYEKEE (reference sequence). Trimming stripped 2 bases from V and 0 bases from J, with 12 bases between. This CDR3 is built from 16 residues.

This clonotype has ten or more counts. V usage is TRBV6-1 and J usage is TRBJ1-2; D not resolved. The CDR3 is 13 residues long. Germline V lookup: CDR1 MNHNS, CDR2 SASEGT. Trimming left V 0 bases short and J 8 bases short, with 10 bases between. The CDR3 sequence is CASSEASMRGYTF. The DNA of the CDR3 is TGTGCCAGCAGTGAAGCAAGCATGCGGGGCTACACCTTC.

This clonotype has a count of ten or more. J is TRBJ2-1 and V is TRBV18; either TRBD1 or TRBD2 may fit D (5 bases each). The CDR3 has 14 amino acids. Germline CDR1 and CDR2: KGHSH and LQKENI. Trimming took 5 bases from V and 2 from J, leaving 10 bases between them. The CDR3 loop reads CASSTPGPYNEQFF. CDR3 in DNA: TGTGCCAGCTCAACCCCGGGGCCCTACAATGAGCAGTTCTTC.

There are many counts of this clonotype. The chain combines TRBV6-2 or TRBV6-3 with TRBJ2-7; the D gene could be TRBD1 or TRBD2 (6 bases each). Germline-derived CDR1 and CDR2 are MNHEY and SVGEGT. The CDR3 extends over 16 amino acids. V shed 6 bases and J shed 4 bases, with 22 bases lying between them. Here the CDR3 DNA reads TGTGCCAGCAGCCCCCGGGGGCTTTCAGAAGAGTACGAGCAGTACTTC. Protein: CASSPRGLSEEYEQYF.

This clonotype has a count of ten or more. This chain connects TRBV4-1 to TRBJ2-3, with 14 bases matching TRBD2. Germline V gives CDR1 MGHRA, CDR2 YSYEKL. J gave up 6 bases and V 3 bases, and 2 bases lay outside the gene matches. CDR3 length: 15 amino acids. The CDR3, as DNA: TGCGCCAGCAGCCATGGGACTAGCGGGAGCGATACGCAGTATTTT. Translated, it gives CASSHGTSGSDTQYF.

This clonotype was counted many times. The chain couples TRBV7-2 to TRBJ1-1; 7 bases fit TRBD1. The CDR3 is made up of 14 amino acids. The V gene end was trimmed by 6 bases and the J gene end by 5 bases; junction bases not matched to a gene: 9. Germline lookup yields CDR1 SGHTA and CDR2 FQGNSA. The CDR3 DNA reads TGTGCCAGCAGTCTAGTCACAGGGGTAACTGAAGCTTTCTTT. It codes for CASSLVTGVTEAFF.

This clonotype has at least ten counts. The genes are TRBV27 and TRBJ1-5; D not resolved. There are 17 residues in the CDR3. The germline V gene has CDR1 MNHEY and CDR2 SMNVEV (reference sequence). V was cut by 1 base and J by 2 bases, with 15 bases left in between. The CDR3 protein is CASSLYRALRGNQPQHF. CDR3 nucleotide sequence: TGTGCCAGCAGTTTATATAGGGCCCTACGGGGCAATCAGCCCCAGCATTTT.

This clonotype was observed many times. The germline gene is not matched at one end of the junction; a read error may be the cause. V usage is TRBV20-1 and J usage is TRBJ2-7, with TRBD2 matching 10 bases. The CDR3 consists of 17 residues. The germline gives CDR1 DFQATT, CDR2 SNEGSKA (reference sequence). The CDR3 region has the DNA TGCAGTGCTCGACCGCTTTTGGAGAGACTAGCGGGTAGCAGCTTCGAGTTC. Amino acids: CSARPLLERLAGSSFEF.

This clonotype came up many times. This rearrangement joins TRBV6-5 to TRBJ2-7; tentative D call: TRBD2 (6 bases). Trimming removed 0 bases from V and 0 bases from J, with 9 bases in between. Germline V lookup: CDR1 MNHEY, CDR2 SVGAGI. The CDR3 is 15 residues long. In nucleotides, the CDR3 is TGTGCCAGCAGTTACTCCGGAGGGAGCTCCTACGAGCAGTACTTC. Amino acids: CASSYSGGSSYEQYF.